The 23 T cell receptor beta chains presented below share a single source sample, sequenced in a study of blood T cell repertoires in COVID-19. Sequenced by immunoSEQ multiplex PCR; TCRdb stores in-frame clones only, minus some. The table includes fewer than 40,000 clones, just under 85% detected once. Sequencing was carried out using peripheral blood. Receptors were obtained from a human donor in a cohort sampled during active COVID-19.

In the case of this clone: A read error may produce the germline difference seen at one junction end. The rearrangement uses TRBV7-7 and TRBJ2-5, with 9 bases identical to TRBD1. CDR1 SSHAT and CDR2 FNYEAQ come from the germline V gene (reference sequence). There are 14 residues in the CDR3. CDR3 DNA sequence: TGTGCTAGCAGCCGGGACAGGGTCCAAGAGACCCAGTACTTC. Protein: CASSRDRVQETQYF. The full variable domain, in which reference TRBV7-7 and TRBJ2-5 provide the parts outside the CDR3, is GAGVSQSPRYKVTKRGQDVTLRCDPISSHATLYWYQQALGQGPEFLTYFNYEAQPDKSGLPSDRFSAERPEGSISTLTIQRTEQRDSAMYRCASSRDRVQETQYFGPGTRLLVL.

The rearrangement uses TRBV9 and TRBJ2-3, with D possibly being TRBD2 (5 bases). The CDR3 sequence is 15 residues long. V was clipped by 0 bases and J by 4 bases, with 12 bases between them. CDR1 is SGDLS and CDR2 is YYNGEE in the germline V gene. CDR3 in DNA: TGTGCCAGCAGCGTAGAGTTAGCGACGCCAGATACGCAGTATTTT. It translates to CASSVELATPDTQYF.

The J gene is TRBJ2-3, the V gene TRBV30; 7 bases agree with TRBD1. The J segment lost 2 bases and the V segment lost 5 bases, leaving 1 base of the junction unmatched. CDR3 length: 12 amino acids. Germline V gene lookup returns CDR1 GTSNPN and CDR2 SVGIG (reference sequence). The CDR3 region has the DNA TGTGCCTGGGGGACAGCCACAGATACGCAGTATTTT. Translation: CAWGTATDTQYF.

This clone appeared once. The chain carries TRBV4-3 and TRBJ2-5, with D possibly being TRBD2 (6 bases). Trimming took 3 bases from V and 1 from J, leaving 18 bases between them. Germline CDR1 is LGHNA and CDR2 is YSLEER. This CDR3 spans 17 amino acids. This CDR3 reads CASSHARLGQFQETQYF. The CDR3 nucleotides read TGCGCCAGCAGCCACGCGAGACTAGGGCAGTTCCAAGAGACCCAGTACTTC.

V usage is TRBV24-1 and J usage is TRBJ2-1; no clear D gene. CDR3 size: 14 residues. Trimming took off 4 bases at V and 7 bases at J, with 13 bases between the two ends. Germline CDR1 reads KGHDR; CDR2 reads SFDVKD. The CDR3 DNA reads TGTGCCACCAGTGAAAACACTAACTTGAATGAGCAGTTCTTC. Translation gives CATSENTNLNEQFF.

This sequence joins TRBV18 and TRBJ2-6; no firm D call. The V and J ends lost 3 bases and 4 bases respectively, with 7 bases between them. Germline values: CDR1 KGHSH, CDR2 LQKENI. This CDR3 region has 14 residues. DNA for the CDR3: TGTGCCAGCTCACCTCCCCTCGGGGCCAACGTCCTGACTTTC. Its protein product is CASSPPLGANVLTF. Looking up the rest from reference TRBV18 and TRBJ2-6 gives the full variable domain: NAGVMQNPRHLVRRRGQEARLRCSPMKGHSHVYWYRQLPEEGLKFMVYLQKENIIDESGMPKERFSAEFPKEGPSILRIQQVVRGDSAAYFCASSPPLGANVLTFGAGSRLTVL.

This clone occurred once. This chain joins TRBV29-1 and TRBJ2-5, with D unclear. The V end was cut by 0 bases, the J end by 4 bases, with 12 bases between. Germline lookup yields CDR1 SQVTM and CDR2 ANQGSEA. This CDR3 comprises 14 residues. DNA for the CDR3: TGCAGCGTTGAAGATACGGTAGTCCTAGAGACCCAGTACTTC. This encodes CSVEDTVVLETQYF.

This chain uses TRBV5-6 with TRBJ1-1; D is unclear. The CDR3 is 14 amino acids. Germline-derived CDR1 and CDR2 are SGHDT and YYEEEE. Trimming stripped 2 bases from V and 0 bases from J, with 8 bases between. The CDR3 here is CASSFRGMNTEAFF. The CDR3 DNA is TGTGCCAGCAGCTTTCGCGGAATGAACACTGAAGCTTTCTTT. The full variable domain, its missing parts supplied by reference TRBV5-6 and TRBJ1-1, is DAGVTQSPTHLIKTRGQQVTLRCSPKSGHDTVSWYQQALGQGPQFIFQYYEEEERQRGNFPDRFSGHQFPNYSSELNVNALLLGDSALYLCASSFRGMNTEAFFGQGTRLTVV.

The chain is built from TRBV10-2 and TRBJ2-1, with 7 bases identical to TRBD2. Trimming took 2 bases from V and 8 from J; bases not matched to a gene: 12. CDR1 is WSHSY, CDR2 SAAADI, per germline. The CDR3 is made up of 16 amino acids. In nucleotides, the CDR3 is TGCGCCAGCAGTGAGCAGGGTGCGGGGGTAGGGGATGAGCAGTTCTTC. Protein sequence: CASSEQGAGVGDEQFF.

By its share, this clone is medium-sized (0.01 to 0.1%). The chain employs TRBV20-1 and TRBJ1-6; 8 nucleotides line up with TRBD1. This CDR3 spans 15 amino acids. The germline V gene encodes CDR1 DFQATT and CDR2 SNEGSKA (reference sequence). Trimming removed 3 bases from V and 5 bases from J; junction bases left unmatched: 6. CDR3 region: CSASYQGADNSPLHF. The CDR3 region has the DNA TGCAGTGCTAGTTACCAGGGGGCGGATAATTCACCCCTCCACTTT.

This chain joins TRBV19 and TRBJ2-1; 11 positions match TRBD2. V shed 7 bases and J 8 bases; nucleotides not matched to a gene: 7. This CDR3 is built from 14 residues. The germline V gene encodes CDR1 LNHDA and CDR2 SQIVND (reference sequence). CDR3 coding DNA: TGTGCCAGTACTTATAGCGGGGGGGCAGATGAGCAGTTCTTC. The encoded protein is CASTYSGGADEQFF.

CDR3 amino acids: CASSPSRRTGPSGGNTIYF. In DNA form, the CDR3 reads TGTGCCAGCAGCCCCTCGCGAAGGACAGGGCCTTCTGGGGGAAACACCATATATTTT. The rearrangement links TRBV9 to TRBJ1-3; TRBD1 agrees at 8 bases. Trimming cost V 4 bases and J 4 bases; bases outside gene matches: 19. The CDR3 covers 19 residues. Germline V gene sequence: CDR1 SGDLS, CDR2 YYNGEE.

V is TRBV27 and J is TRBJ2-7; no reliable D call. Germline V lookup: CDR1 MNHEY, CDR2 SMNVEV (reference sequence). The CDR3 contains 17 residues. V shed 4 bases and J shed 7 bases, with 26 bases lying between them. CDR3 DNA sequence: TGTGCCAGCAGTTCCGATCCCCAGACCGTGGAGTTGGGTGAGCAGTACTTC. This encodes CASSSDPQTVELGEQYF.

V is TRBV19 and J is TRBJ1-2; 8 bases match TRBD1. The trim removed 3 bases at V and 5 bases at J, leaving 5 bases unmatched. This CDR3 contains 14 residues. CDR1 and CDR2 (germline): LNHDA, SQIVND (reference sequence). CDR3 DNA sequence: TGTGCCAGTAGTATGGACAGGGATTTTTATGGCTACACCTTC. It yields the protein CASSMDRDFYGYTF.

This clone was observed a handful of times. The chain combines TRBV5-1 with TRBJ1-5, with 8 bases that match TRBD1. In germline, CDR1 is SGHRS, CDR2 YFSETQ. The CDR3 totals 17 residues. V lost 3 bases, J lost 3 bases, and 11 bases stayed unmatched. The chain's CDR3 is CASSSGQGEDSNQPQHF. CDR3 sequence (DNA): TGCGCCAGCAGCTCCGGACAGGGTGAGGATTCCAATCAGCCCCAGCATTTT.

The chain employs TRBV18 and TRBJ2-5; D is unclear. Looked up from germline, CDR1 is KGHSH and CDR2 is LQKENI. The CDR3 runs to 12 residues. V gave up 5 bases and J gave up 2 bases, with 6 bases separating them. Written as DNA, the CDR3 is TGTGCCAGCTCAGGGCAACAAGAGACCCAGTACTTC. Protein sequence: CASSGQQETQYF.

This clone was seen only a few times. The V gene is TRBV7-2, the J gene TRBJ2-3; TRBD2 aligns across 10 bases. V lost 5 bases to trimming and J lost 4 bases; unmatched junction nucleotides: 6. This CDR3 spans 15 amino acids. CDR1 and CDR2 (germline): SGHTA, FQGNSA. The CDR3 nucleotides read TGTGCCAGCAGCCCTCCGGGACTAGCGCCAGATACGCAGTATTTT. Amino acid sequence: CASSPPGLAPDTQYF.

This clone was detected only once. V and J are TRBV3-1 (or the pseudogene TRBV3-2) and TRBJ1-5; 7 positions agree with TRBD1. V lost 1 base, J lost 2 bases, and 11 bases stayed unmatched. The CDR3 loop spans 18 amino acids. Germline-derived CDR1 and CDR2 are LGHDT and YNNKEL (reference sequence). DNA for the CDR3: TGTGCCAGCAGCCAAGGAGTCCCCCAGGGGGACGGCAATCAGCCCCAGCATTTT. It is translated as CASSQGVPQGDGNQPQHF.

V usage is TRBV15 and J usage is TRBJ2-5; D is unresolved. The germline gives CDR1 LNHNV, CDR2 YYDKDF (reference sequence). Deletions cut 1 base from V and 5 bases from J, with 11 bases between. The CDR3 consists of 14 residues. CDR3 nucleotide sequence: TGTGCCACCAGCAGAGGTTCCCCCTTGGAGACCCAGTACTTC. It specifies CATSRGSPLETQYF.

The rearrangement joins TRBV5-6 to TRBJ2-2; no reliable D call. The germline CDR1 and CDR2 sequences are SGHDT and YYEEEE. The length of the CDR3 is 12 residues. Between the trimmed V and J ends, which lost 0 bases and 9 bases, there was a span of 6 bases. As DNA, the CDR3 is TGTGCCAGCAGCTTGGTGCGAAGGGAGCTGTTTTTT. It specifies CASSLVRRELFF.

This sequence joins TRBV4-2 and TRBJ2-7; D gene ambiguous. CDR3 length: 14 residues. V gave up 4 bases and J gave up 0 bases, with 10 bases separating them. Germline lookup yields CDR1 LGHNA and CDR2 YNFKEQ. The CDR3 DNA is TGTGCCAGCAGCCGCTACGATAACTCCTACGAGCAGTACTTC. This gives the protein CASSRYDNSYEQYF.

This CDR3 is CASSSEWTSGDTDTQYF. In DNA, the CDR3 is TGTGCCAGCAGCTCCGAGTGGACTAGCGGGGACACAGATACGCAGTATTTT. V and J are TRBV7-3 and TRBJ2-3; 12 positions match TRBD2. The germline gives CDR1 SGHTA, CDR2 FQGTGA. The junction had 7 bases not matched to a gene; V was cut back by 4 bases and J by 2 bases. The CDR3 runs to 17 residues.

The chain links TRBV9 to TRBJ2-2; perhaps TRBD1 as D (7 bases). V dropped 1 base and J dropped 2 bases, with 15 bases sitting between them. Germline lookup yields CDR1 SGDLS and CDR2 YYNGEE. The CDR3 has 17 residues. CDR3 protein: CASSVFSRGTNTGELFF. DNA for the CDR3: TGTGCCAGCAGCGTATTCTCCAGGGGGACTAACACCGGGGAGCTGTTTTTT.